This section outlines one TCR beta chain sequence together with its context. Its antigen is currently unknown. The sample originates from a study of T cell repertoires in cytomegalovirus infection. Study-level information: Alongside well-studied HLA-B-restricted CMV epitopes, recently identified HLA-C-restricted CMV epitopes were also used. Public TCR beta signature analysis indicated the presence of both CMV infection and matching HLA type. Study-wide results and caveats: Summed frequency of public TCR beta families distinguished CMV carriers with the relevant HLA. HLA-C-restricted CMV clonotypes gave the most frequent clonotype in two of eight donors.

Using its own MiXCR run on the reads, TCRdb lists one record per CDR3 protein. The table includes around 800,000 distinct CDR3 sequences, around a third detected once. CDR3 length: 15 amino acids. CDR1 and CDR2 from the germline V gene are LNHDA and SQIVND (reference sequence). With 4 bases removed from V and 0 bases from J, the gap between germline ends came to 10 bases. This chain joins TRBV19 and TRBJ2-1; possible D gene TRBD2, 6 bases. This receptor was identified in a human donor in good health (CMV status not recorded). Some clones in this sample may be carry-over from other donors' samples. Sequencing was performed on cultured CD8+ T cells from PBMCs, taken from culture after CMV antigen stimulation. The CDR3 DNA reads TGTGCCAGTAGTACCGTAGCGGTCTCCTACAATGAGCAGTTCTTC. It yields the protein CASSTVAVSYNEQFF.